The entry that follows covers one T cell receptor beta chain sequence. Its antigen is not identified. Germline CDR1 MNHEY, CDR2 SMNVEV (reference sequence). The CDR3 length is 14 residues. The sample originates from a study of shared clonotypes between healthy human individuals. Memory CD4+ cells were the fraction left after CD45RA+ naive selection. Study results and caveats: In the sorted subsets, rarefaction showed sequencing was incomplete despite large depth. Among donors, sharing of clonotypes was expected to be affected by sequencing depth.

Tens of thousands of T cell genomes, or approximately 190 ng DNA, went into the sorted-subset replicate PCRs. This table comes from immunoSEQ multiplex PCR, and its TCRdb copy is limited to in-frame clones, with some not included. This table holds about 520,000 clones, roughly 95% found once. Sequencing was carried out using naive CD4+ T cells sorted from blood. Subset described: CD45RA+ positively selected. This chain connects TRBV27 to TRBJ2-5; 8 nucleotides line up with TRBD2. The J call may be mistaken, given a closer DNA end match to TRBJ2-7. The sequence derives from a woman younger than 45 in good health. CDR3 residues: CASSKRERTYEQYF. CDR3 bases: TGTGCCAGCAGCAAGCGGGAGAGGACCTACGAGCAGTACTTC.